This T cell receptor beta chain was sequenced in a study of shared clonotypes between healthy human individuals. Findings and caveats of the study: Limited genetic and exposure-history diversity came from having few donors.

This clone was seen only a few times. The antigen remains undetermined. Germline values: CDR1 MGHRA, CDR2 YSYEKL. V shed 3 bases and J 5 bases; nucleotides not matched to a gene: 6. The CDR3 has 15 amino acids. Several immunoSEQ plates received, in even portions, the genomic DNA of each subset. DNA input for the unsorted PBMC replicate PCRs was about 300 ng, 25,000 to 30,000 T cell genomes. Researchers sequenced unsorted PBMC DNA using ten immunoSEQ deep assay plates. The assay was immunoSEQ multiplex PCR, and TCRdb's table has in-frame clones only and misses some. The sample includes roughly 490,000 clones, 75% to 85% of them seen just once.

The sequence was collected from a woman in her forties in good health. Some clones in this sample may be carry-over from other donors' samples. The sequencing sample was made of PBMCs. The chain has TRBV4-1 and TRBJ1-4, with 7 bases fitting TRBD1. The CDR3 region is CASSHPGTANEKLFF. As DNA, the CDR3 is TGCGCCAGCAGCCATCCCGGGACAGCGAATGAAAAACTGTTTTTT.